The 9 T cell receptor beta chains in this list originate from one sample, sequenced in a study of blood T cells in healthy people across ages. For the second PCR, which ran for roughly 6 to 11 cycles, a sample-barcoded 5' primer and a J-beta primer mix were used. TCRdb analysed the 5' RACE reads with MiXCR anew, one entry per CDR3 protein. The table shows fewer than 1.5 million distinct CDR3 sequences, with 42% occurring only once. The sample consisted of blood. These receptors originate from a woman younger than 30 in good health.

This clonotype was seen more than once but under ten times. The chain is built from TRBV9 and TRBJ2-3, with 8 nucleotides matching TRBD1. This CDR3 region has 18 residues. V was pared by 0 bases and J by 1 base, with 10 bases of the junction left unmatched. Germline lookup yields CDR1 SGDLS and CDR2 YYNGEE. CDR3 DNA: TGTGCCAGCAGCGTAGTAGGGGACAGGTTGGGAGGCACAGATACGCAGTATTTT. Its translation is CASSVVGDRLGGTDTQYF.

The rearrangement links TRBV2 to TRBJ1-5, with D tentatively TRBD1 (5 bases). Germline values: CDR1 SNHLY, CDR2 FYNNEI. Trimming removed 9 bases at V and 3 bases at J, with 12 bases between. This CDR3 comprises 13 residues. CDR3 nucleotides: TGTGCCAGTACCCGACAGAACAATCAGCCCCAGCATTTT. Its protein product is CASTRQNNQPQHF.

The table lists this clonotype with a few counts. The CDR3 DNA sequence: TGTGCCAGCAGCCAACCCGGGGAGCCTCAAGCGCAGTTCTTC. Protein product: CASSQPGEPQAQFF. The genes are TRBV7-9 and TRBJ2-1; D perhaps matches TRBD2 (5 bases). Germline lookup yields CDR1 SEHNR and CDR2 FQNEAQ (reference sequence). This CDR3 is 14 amino acids long. Trimming took off 5 bases at V and 12 bases at J, with 20 bases between the two ends. The full variable domain, with the rest looked up from reference TRBV7-9 and TRBJ2-1, is DTGVSQNPRHKITKRGQNVTFRCDPISEHNRLYWYRQTLGQGPEFLTYFQNEAQLEKSRLLSDRFSAERPKGSFSTLEIQRTEQGDSAMYLCASSQPGEPQAQFFGPGTRLTVL.

This clonotype came up a few times. V is TRBV11-1 and J is TRBJ2-1; tentatively, D is TRBD1 (6 bases). Germline assignment: CDR1 SGHAT and CDR2 FQDESV (reference sequence). V was clipped by 3 bases and J by 6 bases, with 15 bases between them. This CDR3 spans 15 amino acids. The DNA of the CDR3 is TGTGCCAGCAGCTTCACAGGGAATGCGGCCAATGAGCAGTTCTTC. This codes for CASSFTGNAANEQFF.

The chain uses TRBV4-1 and TRBJ1-6; D remains unclear. Trimming removed 0 bases from V and 4 bases from J, with 13 bases in between. Per the germline V gene, CDR1 is MGHRA and CDR2 is YSYEKL. The CDR3 covers 17 residues. The CDR3 spells CASSQDAARSYNSPLHF. The DNA for the CDR3 is TGCGCCAGCAGCCAAGATGCGGCCAGGTCTTATAATTCACCCCTCCACTTT.

V usage is TRBV12-3 or TRBV12-4 and J usage is TRBJ1-4; D unclear. The CDR3 has 15 amino acids. The germline V and J ends were trimmed by 3 bases and 6 bases, with 14 bases remaining between them. The chain's CDR3 is CASSLVGSPYEKLFF. The CDR3 nucleotides read TGTGCCAGCAGTTTGGTTGGCAGCCCTTATGAAAAACTGTTTTTT.

A few counts support this clonotype. V gene TRBV5-1 combines with J gene TRBJ2-3; 9 nucleotides line up with TRBD1. The CDR3 has 16 residues. Germline CDR1 and CDR2: SGHRS and YFSETQ. V gave up 4 bases and J gave up 0 bases; unmatched junction bases: 6. This chain's CDR3 is CASSIGQGPSTDTQYF. As DNA, the CDR3 is TGCGCCAGCAGCATTGGACAGGGGCCGAGCACAGATACGCAGTATTTT.

This sequence joins TRBV4-1 and TRBJ1-5, with 8 nucleotides matching TRBD1. Germline loops: CDR1 MGHRA, CDR2 YSYEKL. J lost 0 bases, V lost 3 bases, and 10 bases had no gene match. The CDR3 is 18 residues long. Written as DNA, the CDR3 is TGCGCCAGCAGCCACCTACCGACAGGGGATTATAGCAATCAGCCCCAGCATTTT. It encodes CASSHLPTGDYSNQPQHF.

There are a few counts of this clonotype. Here the CDR3 reads CASSPPGEYTF. DNA for the CDR3: TGTGCCAGCAGCCCCCCCGGGGAATACACCTTC. The chain combines TRBV7-2 with TRBJ1-2; D unresolved. V was pared by 5 bases and J by 11 bases, with 12 bases between. Germline lookup yields CDR1 SGHTA and CDR2 FQGNSA. The CDR3 runs 11 residues.